These T cell receptor beta chains were read from a single sample in a study of post-analysis software for immune sequencing data. TCRdb re-called the PCR reads with MiXCR, one entry per CDR3 protein. The table has roughly 570,000 distinct CDR3 sequences, 34% seen once. Source material: blood. The receptors derive from a girl between 2 and 17 years old with multiple sclerosis. The CDR3 runs from the conserved cysteine through the conserved F or W. Each record gives: J gene, D gene, clone size, V gene, CDR3 protein, CDR3 DNA. A D gene is named only where the DNA matches it firmly. Clone size is given for some rows only: seen once, a few or many times, or a class if the clone is expanded.

j_call: TRBJ1-5; d_call: NA; clone_size: few; v_call: TRBV7-9; cdr3_aa: CASSLGRGIGNQPQHF; cdr3_nt: TGTGCCAGCAGCCTGGGACGGGGTATCGGCAATCAGCCCCAGCATTTT
j_call: TRBJ1-1; d_call: NA; clone_size: NA; v_call: TRBV25-1; cdr3_aa: CASKRGDTEAFF; cdr3_nt: TGTGCCAGCAAGAGGGGTGACACTGAAGCTTTCTTT
j_call: TRBJ2-7; d_call: NA; clone_size: NA; v_call: TRBV7-9; cdr3_aa: CASSFKTSYERYF; cdr3_nt: TGTGCCAGCAGCTTTAAGACTTCGTACGAGCGGTACTTC
j_call: TRBJ2-1; d_call: TRBD1; clone_size: NA; v_call: TRBV4-2; cdr3_aa: CASSQDGTAYNEQFF; cdr3_nt: TGTGCCAGCAGCCAAGATGGGACAGCCTACAATGAGCAGTTCTTC
j_call: TRBJ2-1; d_call: TRBD2; clone_size: NA; v_call: TRBV28; cdr3_aa: CASAEPLAGDTYNEQFF; cdr3_nt: TGTGCCAGCGCCGAACCTCTAGCGGGGGATACCTACAATGAGCAGTTCTTC
j_call: TRBJ2-5; d_call: TRBD2; clone_size: few; v_call: TRBV5-1; cdr3_aa: CASSLVGTSGETQYF; cdr3_nt: TGCGCCAGCAGCTTGGTCGGGACTAGCGGAGAGACCCAGTACTTC
j_call: TRBJ2-3; d_call: NA; clone_size: NA; v_call: TRBV5-1; cdr3_aa: CASTPSRGSTDTQYF; cdr3_nt: TGCGCCAGCACCCCATCGAGGGGGAGCACAGATACGCAGTATTTT
j_call: TRBJ1-2; d_call: NA; clone_size: NA; v_call: TRBV5-5; cdr3_aa: CASSRGDLGYTF; cdr3_nt: TGTGCCAGCAGCCGAGGGGATTTGGGCTACACCTTC
j_call: TRBJ2-7; d_call: TRBD1; clone_size: NA; v_call: TRBV7-2; cdr3_aa: CANSLPGTGWYEQYF; cdr3_nt: TGTGCCAACAGCTTACCTGGGACAGGGTGGTACGAGCAGTACTTC
j_call: TRBJ2-7; d_call: NA; clone_size: NA; v_call: TRBV5-1; cdr3_aa: CASSLIERDSYEQYF; cdr3_nt: TGCGCCAGCAGCTTGATCGAGAGGGACTCCTACGAGCAGTACTTC
j_call: TRBJ2-1; d_call: NA; clone_size: NA; v_call: TRBV14; cdr3_aa: CASSQVRGQYYNEQFF; cdr3_nt: TGTGCCAGCAGCCAAGTGAGAGGACAGTACTACAATGAGCAGTTCTTC
j_call: TRBJ2-5; d_call: TRBD1; clone_size: few; v_call: TRBV24-1; cdr3_aa: CATSDSTWGQGLYQETQYF; cdr3_nt: TGTGCCACCAGTGATTCGACCTGGGGACAGGGACTGTACCAAGAGACCCAGTACTTC
j_call: TRBJ1-2; d_call: TRBD1; clone_size: few; v_call: TRBV20-1; cdr3_aa: CSARHGTAGYGYTF; cdr3_nt: TGCAGTGCTAGACACGGGACAGCGGGCTATGGCTACACCTTC
j_call: TRBJ2-3; d_call: NA; clone_size: NA; v_call: TRBV20-1; cdr3_aa: CSASPFGTDTQYF; cdr3_nt: TGCAGTGCTTCGCCATTTGGCACAGATACGCAGTATTTT
j_call: TRBJ1-2; d_call: NA; clone_size: few; v_call: TRBV20-1; cdr3_aa: CSARKGGSVYGYTF; cdr3_nt: TGCAGTGCTAGGAAGGGCGGGAGCGTCTATGGCTACACCTTC
j_call: TRBJ2-7; d_call: NA; clone_size: NA; v_call: TRBV6-7; cdr3_aa: CASSKAAIEQYF; cdr3_nt: TGTGCCAGCAGTAAAGCGGCCATCGAGCAGTACTTC
j_call: TRBJ1-1; d_call: NA; clone_size: NA; v_call: TRBV7-9; cdr3_aa: CASSLHDLDTTEAFF; cdr3_nt: TGTGCCAGCAGCCTCCATGACCTGGACACCACTGAAGCTTTCTTT
j_call: TRBJ2-5; d_call: NA; clone_size: few; v_call: TRBV12-3/TRBV12-4; cdr3_aa: CASRMPGRETQYF; cdr3_nt: TGTGCCAGCAGAATGCCCGGGAGAGAGACCCAGTACTTC
j_call: TRBJ2-5; d_call: TRBD2; clone_size: few; v_call: TRBV18; cdr3_aa: CASSSTSGGQETQYF; cdr3_nt: TGTGCCAGCTCATCGACTAGCGGGGGACAAGAGACCCAGTACTTC
j_call: TRBJ1-2; d_call: NA; clone_size: NA; v_call: TRBV7-9; cdr3_aa: CASTFWTDNNYGYTF; cdr3_nt: TGTGCCAGCACCTTTTGGACGGACAACAACTATGGCTACACCTTC
j_call: TRBJ2-5; d_call: NA; clone_size: few; v_call: TRBV20-1; cdr3_aa: CSARPRGPYQETQYF; cdr3_nt: TGCAGTGCTAGGCCGCGGGGGCCCTACCAAGAGACCCAGTACTTC
j_call: TRBJ2-3; d_call: NA; clone_size: NA; v_call: TRBV7-2; cdr3_aa: CASSSRVPDTQYF; cdr3_nt: TGTGCCAGCAGCTCTAGGGTACCAGATACGCAGTATTTT
j_call: TRBJ2-3; d_call: TRBD1; clone_size: NA; v_call: TRBV7-3; cdr3_aa: CASSLIPGQVTDTQYF; cdr3_nt: TGTGCCAGCAGCTTAATACCCGGACAGGTCACAGATACGCAGTATTTT
j_call: TRBJ2-5; d_call: TRBD2; clone_size: NA; v_call: TRBV28; cdr3_aa: CASSLLGRDRQETQYF; cdr3_nt: TGTGCCAGCAGTTTACTCGGGAGGGACCGCCAAGAGACCCAGTACTTC
j_call: TRBJ2-2; d_call: NA; clone_size: few; v_call: TRBV29-1; cdr3_aa: CSVGLGALTGELFF; cdr3_nt: TGCAGCGTTGGGCTCGGGGCGCTCACCGGGGAGCTGTTTTTT
j_call: TRBJ2-7; d_call: TRBD1; clone_size: NA; v_call: TRBV28; cdr3_aa: CASSTDRGQFEQYF; cdr3_nt: TGTGCCAGCAGTACCGACAGGGGACAGTTCGAGCAGTACTTC
j_call: TRBJ2-3; d_call: NA; clone_size: few; v_call: TRBV20-1; cdr3_aa: CSAPNLGSTDTQYF; cdr3_nt: TGCAGTGCTCCTAATTTGGGAAGCACAGATACGCAGTATTTT
j_call: TRBJ2-1; d_call: TRBD1; clone_size: NA; v_call: TRBV18; cdr3_aa: CASSLRQGFTNEQFF; cdr3_nt: TGTGCCAGCTCACTTCGACAGGGGTTTACGAATGAGCAGTTCTTC
j_call: TRBJ1-2; d_call: NA; clone_size: few; v_call: TRBV20-1; cdr3_aa: CSARDSYGYTF; cdr3_nt: TGCAGTGCTAGAGATAGCTATGGCTACACCTTC
j_call: TRBJ1-4; d_call: TRBD1; clone_size: NA; v_call: TRBV20-1; cdr3_aa: CSAVPGQVNEKLFF; cdr3_nt: TGCAGTGCAGTACCGGGACAGGTTAATGAAAAACTGTTTTTT
j_call: TRBJ2-7; d_call: NA; clone_size: NA; v_call: TRBV11-3; cdr3_aa: CASSPRTGSGEQYF; cdr3_nt: TGTGCCAGCAGCCCGAGAACAGGGTCTGGCGAGCAGTACTTC
j_call: TRBJ1-6; d_call: NA; clone_size: once; v_call: TRBV10-3; cdr3_aa: CAIRGTTDNSPLHF; cdr3_nt: TGTGCCATCAGGGGGACAACAGATAATTCACCCCTCCACTTT
j_call: TRBJ2-1; d_call: TRBD2; clone_size: few; v_call: TRBV12-3/TRBV12-4; cdr3_aa: CASSETRLAGAYNEQFF; cdr3_nt: TGTGCCAGCAGTGAGACCCGACTAGCGGGGGCCTACAATGAGCAGTTCTTC
j_call: TRBJ2-7; d_call: NA; clone_size: NA; v_call: TRBV6-5; cdr3_aa: CASPQLLVRSTEQYF; cdr3_nt: TGTGCCAGCCCCCAGCTACTAGTGCGGTCTACTGAGCAGTACTTC
j_call: TRBJ1-2; d_call: NA; clone_size: once; v_call: TRBV6-6; cdr3_aa: CASSYSQGNWGYTF; cdr3_nt: TGTGCCAGCAGTTACTCACAAGGAAACTGGGGCTACACCTTC
j_call: TRBJ1-5; d_call: NA; clone_size: NA; v_call: TRBV20-1; cdr3_aa: CSARDTGRVLQHF; cdr3_nt: TGCAGTGCTAGAGATACGGGCCGGGTCCTCCAGCATTTT
j_call: TRBJ2-5; d_call: NA; clone_size: NA; v_call: TRBV4-1; cdr3_aa: CASSQGTEYQETQYF; cdr3_nt: TGCGCCAGCAGCCAAGGGACTGAGTACCAAGAGACCCAGTACTTC
j_call: TRBJ2-7; d_call: NA; clone_size: many; v_call: TRBV7-6; cdr3_aa: CASSPSGPYEQYF; cdr3_nt: TGTGCCAGCAGCCCATCAGGCCCGTACGAGCAGTACTTC
j_call: TRBJ2-5; d_call: NA; clone_size: few; v_call: TRBV27; cdr3_aa: CASRKSGGLGETQYF; cdr3_nt: TGTGCCAGCAGAAAATCGGGCGGGCTCGGAGAGACCCAGTACTTC
j_call: TRBJ2-7; d_call: TRBD2; clone_size: many; v_call: TRBV29-1; cdr3_aa: CSAEGTSGHSYEQYF; cdr3_nt: TGCAGCGCCGAGGGGACTAGCGGGCACTCCTACGAGCAGTACTTC
j_call: TRBJ1-2; d_call: NA; clone_size: few; v_call: TRBV27; cdr3_aa: CASKPGISYGYTF; cdr3_nt: TGTGCCAGCAAGCCCGGGATCTCTTATGGCTACACCTTC
j_call: TRBJ2-5; d_call: NA; clone_size: NA; v_call: TRBV29-1; cdr3_aa: CSVTRDPSPQETQYF; cdr3_nt: TGCAGCGTGACCCGGGACCCTAGTCCTCAAGAGACCCAGTACTTC
j_call: TRBJ1-4; d_call: TRBD1; clone_size: NA; v_call: TRBV20-1; cdr3_aa: CSARGTGGEKLFF; cdr3_nt: TGCAGTGCTAGAGGGACAGGAGGCGAAAAACTGTTTTTT
j_call: TRBJ1-1; d_call: NA; clone_size: NA; v_call: TRBV3-1; cdr3_aa: CASSQDHQGVNTEAFF; cdr3_nt: TGTGCCAGCAGCCAAGACCATCAGGGAGTCAACACTGAAGCTTTCTTT
j_call: TRBJ2-3; d_call: TRBD1; clone_size: NA; v_call: TRBV18; cdr3_aa: CASSDKTGSDTQYF; cdr3_nt: TGTGCCAGCTCAGACAAGACAGGGTCAGATACGCAGTATTTT